A selection of T cell receptor beta chains follows, all from one sample in a study of T cell repertoires in cytomegalovirus infection. A single record per CDR3 protein comes from TCRdb applying MiXCR to the reads. This table holds approximately 180,000 distinct CDR3 sequences, roughly 17% found once. The sample consisted of CD8+ T cells from PBMCs. The receptor set was obtained from a human donor in good health (CMV status not recorded). Some clones in this sample may be carry-over from other donors' samples. CDR3s include the opening cysteine and the closing phenylalanine or tryptophan. Fields, in order: D gene, V gene, CDR3 length, J gene, clone size, CDR3 DNA, CDR3 protein. The D gene is left open where the match is weak. The size field is filled for only some rows; it gives once, few, many or a size class.

d_gene: -; v_gene: TRBV7-8; len: 13; j_gene: TRBJ2-2; abundance: few; CDR3nt: TGTGCCGCATTCCCCAGGGGCCCCGGGGAGCTGTTTTTT; CDR3aa: CAAFPRGPGELFF
d_gene: TRBD2; v_gene: TRBV6-8; len: 22; j_gene: TRBJ2-1; abundance: -; CDR3nt: TGTGCCAGCAGGAACCTCCCCTTTAGGGAGCGGGGGGACCCGAGCTCCTACAATGAGCAGTTCTTC; CDR3aa: CASRNLPFRERGDPSSYNEQFF
d_gene: -; v_gene: TRBV7-6; len: 16; j_gene: TRBJ1-5; abundance: -; CDR3nt: TGTGCCAGCAGCACCTCAGGGAGGTCTAGCAATCAGCCCCAGCATTTT; CDR3aa: CASSTSGRSSNQPQHF
d_gene: -; v_gene: TRBV12-5; len: 16; j_gene: TRBJ2-2; abundance: few; CDR3nt: TGTGCTAGTGGAGGGCAGGGTAAAGTGGGGACCGGGGAGCTGTTTTTT; CDR3aa: CASGGQGKVGTGELFF
d_gene: TRBD2; v_gene: TRBV7-8; len: 16; j_gene: TRBJ2-3; abundance: -; CDR3nt: TGTGCCAGCAGCTTAAGACTAGCGGGTTCCCCAGATACGCAGTATTTT; CDR3aa: CASSLRLAGSPDTQYF
d_gene: -; v_gene: TRBV6-2/TRBV6-3; len: 11; j_gene: TRBJ2-7; abundance: -; CDR3nt: TGTGCCAGCAGTTACGAGGACGAGCAGTACTTC; CDR3aa: CASSYEDEQYF
d_gene: -; v_gene: TRBV6-2/TRBV6-3; len: 15; j_gene: TRBJ2-7; abundance: few; CDR3nt: TGTGCCAGCAGCCCTGGGGTCAGGGCGAGTTACGAGCAGTACTTC; CDR3aa: CASSPGVRASYEQYF
d_gene: -; v_gene: TRBV5-5; len: 13; j_gene: TRBJ2-4; abundance: -; CDR3nt: TGTGCCAGCAGCTTGGATCCGGGGAACATTCAGTACTTC; CDR3aa: CASSLDPGNIQYF
d_gene: -; v_gene: TRBV10-2; len: 14; j_gene: TRBJ1-6; abundance: few; CDR3nt: TGCGCCAGCAGTCCCGCTGGGCCCATCTCACCCCTCCACTTT; CDR3aa: CASSPAGPISPLHF
d_gene: -; v_gene: TRBV12-3/TRBV12-4; len: 14; j_gene: TRBJ1-6; abundance: once; CDR3nt: TGTGCCAGCAGTTTAAGTCTGGGGGATTCACCCCTCCACTTT; CDR3aa: CASSLSLGDSPLHF
d_gene: TRBD2; v_gene: TRBV7-3; len: 16; j_gene: TRBJ2-1; abundance: -; CDR3nt: TGTGCCAGCAGCTTAAGCTTAGCGGGGCCCCACAATGAGCAGTTCTTC; CDR3aa: CASSLSLAGPHNEQFF
d_gene: -; v_gene: TRBV5-6; len: 15; j_gene: TRBJ2-5; abundance: few; CDR3nt: TGTGCCAGCAGTCGGAGGGGCACGTACCAAGAGACCCAGTACTTC; CDR3aa: CASSRRGTYQETQYF
d_gene: -; v_gene: TRBV6-2/TRBV6-3; len: 13; j_gene: TRBJ1-5; abundance: -; CDR3nt: TGTGCCAGCAACACCCACGGGGGACAGCCCCAGCATTTT; CDR3aa: CASNTHGGQPQHF
d_gene: TRBD1; v_gene: TRBV29-1; len: 13; j_gene: TRBJ2-7; abundance: few; CDR3nt: TGCAGCGTTGTTAGGGGGCAACCCTACGAGCAGTACTTC; CDR3aa: CSVVRGQPYEQYF
d_gene: -; v_gene: TRBV6-2/TRBV6-3; len: 15; j_gene: TRBJ2-3; abundance: few; CDR3nt: TGTGCCAGCTCCTGGTTGGAACTTAACACAGATACGCAGTATTTT; CDR3aa: CASSWLELNTDTQYF
d_gene: TRBD1; v_gene: TRBV7-2; len: 16; j_gene: TRBJ2-7; abundance: -; CDR3nt: TGTGCCAGCAGCCCTGACGGACAGGCCACCGAATACGAGCAGTACTTC; CDR3aa: CASSPDGQATEYEQYF
d_gene: -; v_gene: TRBV10-2; len: 14; j_gene: TRBJ2-1; abundance: -; CDR3nt: TGCGCCAGCAGTGACGTGGTGGGGGCAGGTGAGCAGTTCTTC; CDR3aa: CASSDVVGAGEQFF
d_gene: -; v_gene: TRBV6-5; len: 15; j_gene: TRBJ2-1; abundance: -; CDR3nt: TGTGCCAGCAGTTACGATCGGGGGGCCCCCGATGAGCAGTTCTTC; CDR3aa: CASSYDRGAPDEQFF
d_gene: -; v_gene: TRBV7-9; len: 14; j_gene: TRBJ1-5; abundance: -; CDR3nt: TGTGCCAGCAGCTTGTCTCAGGACAATCAGCCCCAGCATTTT; CDR3aa: CASSLSQDNQPQHF
d_gene: TRBD1; v_gene: TRBV4-1; len: 15; j_gene: TRBJ1-6; abundance: -; CDR3nt: TGCGCCAGCAGGCGACAAGGACAGGGAAATTCACCCCTCCACTTT; CDR3aa: CASRRQGQGNSPLHF
d_gene: TRBD1; v_gene: TRBV25-1; len: 12; j_gene: TRBJ2-7; abundance: -; CDR3nt: TGTGCCAGCAGCAGGACAGGGGCCGAGCAGTACTTC; CDR3aa: CASSRTGAEQYF
d_gene: -; v_gene: TRBV4-1; len: 15; j_gene: TRBJ1-6; abundance: -; CDR3nt: TGCGCCAGCAGCCAAGTGACAGATGGTAATTCACCCCTCCACTTT; CDR3aa: CASSQVTDGNSPLHF
d_gene: -; v_gene: TRBV29-1; len: 13; j_gene: TRBJ1-1; abundance: once; CDR3nt: TGCAGCGTTGAACTCGGAGAGGGAGGGAAAGCTTTCTTT; CDR3aa: CSVELGEGGKAFF
d_gene: TRBD2; v_gene: TRBV28; len: 15; j_gene: TRBJ2-7; abundance: -; CDR3nt: TGTGCCAGCAGTTCCGCGATGGGAGGGAACTCCGAGCAGTACTTC; CDR3aa: CASSSAMGGNSEQYF
d_gene: -; v_gene: TRBV29-1; len: 11; j_gene: TRBJ1-2; abundance: few; CDR3nt: TGCAGCGTCGGGACAATGTATGGCTACACCTTC; CDR3aa: CSVGTMYGYTF
d_gene: -; v_gene: TRBV20-1; len: 14; j_gene: TRBJ1-5; abundance: few; CDR3nt: TGCAGTGCTAGTGGGGGGATTGGGAATCAGCCCCAGCATTTT; CDR3aa: CSASGGIGNQPQHF
d_gene: TRBD1; v_gene: TRBV7-2; len: 15; j_gene: TRBJ1-2; abundance: many; CDR3nt: TGTGCCAGCAGCTTAGAGGACAGGGTGATCAGTGGCTACACCTTC; CDR3aa: CASSLEDRVISGYTF
d_gene: -; v_gene: TRBV24-1; len: 15; j_gene: TRBJ2-3; abundance: few; CDR3nt: TGTGCCACCAGTGATGGCGGGGACGGCACAGATACGCAGTATTTT; CDR3aa: CATSDGGDGTDTQYF
d_gene: TRBD1; v_gene: TRBV28; len: 14; j_gene: TRBJ2-7; abundance: few; CDR3nt: TGTGCCAGCAGGTCCGGGACAGGGACCTACGAGCAGTACTTC; CDR3aa: CASRSGTGTYEQYF
d_gene: TRBD1; v_gene: TRBV6-5; len: 16; j_gene: TRBJ1-5; abundance: -; CDR3nt: TGTGCCAGCAGTAGGGGGACAGGGGGCTTCAATCAGCCCCAGCATTTT; CDR3aa: CASSRGTGGFNQPQHF
d_gene: TRBD1; v_gene: TRBV7-8; len: 11; j_gene: TRBJ2-3; abundance: once; CDR3nt: TGTGCCAGCAGCTACGGGACAGGGCAGTATTTT; CDR3aa: CASSYGTGQYF
d_gene: -; v_gene: TRBV7-2; len: 14; j_gene: TRBJ1-1; abundance: -; CDR3nt: TGTGCCAGCAGCTTCAGTAGGGGCGAGGATGAAGCTTTCTTT; CDR3aa: CASSFSRGEDEAFF
d_gene: -; v_gene: TRBV2; len: 15; j_gene: TRBJ1-4; abundance: -; CDR3nt: TGTGCCAGCATCCCGAGACAGGCGGCTAATGAAAAACTGTTTTTT; CDR3aa: CASIPRQAANEKLFF
d_gene: -; v_gene: TRBV29-1; len: 12; j_gene: TRBJ2-7; abundance: many; CDR3nt: TGCAGCGTTGGGGTAGGAACCTACGAGCAGTACTTC; CDR3aa: CSVGVGTYEQYF
d_gene: -; v_gene: TRBV29-1; len: 13; j_gene: TRBJ1-2; abundance: few; CDR3nt: TGCAGCGTTGAAGATCCAGTTTTCTATGGCTACACCTTC; CDR3aa: CSVEDPVFYGYTF
d_gene: -; v_gene: TRBV12-3/TRBV12-4; len: 15; j_gene: TRBJ2-3; abundance: -; CDR3nt: TGTGCCAGCAGTTTAAACAAGGGGGGCTCAGATACGCAGTATTTT; CDR3aa: CASSLNKGGSDTQYF
d_gene: TRBD1; v_gene: TRBV10-3; len: 14; j_gene: TRBJ1-3; abundance: -; CDR3nt: TGTGCCATCAGTCAGGGGGCCGACGGAAACACCATATATTTT; CDR3aa: CAISQGADGNTIYF
d_gene: TRBD1; v_gene: TRBV11-2; len: 16; j_gene: TRBJ1-2; abundance: -; CDR3nt: TGTGCCAGCAGCTTCCCTCGGGACAGGGGGCAGAATGGCTACACCTTC; CDR3aa: CASSFPRDRGQNGYTF
d_gene: -; v_gene: TRBV7-2; len: 14; j_gene: TRBJ1-3; abundance: few; CDR3nt: TGTGCCAGCAGCTCCGCAGGCGCTGGAAACACCATATATTTT; CDR3aa: CASSSAGAGNTIYF
d_gene: TRBD2; v_gene: TRBV28; len: 16; j_gene: TRBJ2-7; abundance: many; CDR3nt: TGTGCCAGCAGCCCCCCGAGCGGGGGCGCAACCTACGAGCAGTACTTC; CDR3aa: CASSPPSGGATYEQYF
d_gene: -; v_gene: TRBV7-9; len: 15; j_gene: TRBJ1-1; abundance: few; CDR3nt: TGTGCCAGCAGCTCGCCGGGAGGATCTAACACTGAAGCTTTCTTT; CDR3aa: CASSSPGGSNTEAFF
d_gene: TRBD1; v_gene: TRBV7-8; len: 15; j_gene: TRBJ2-1; abundance: few; CDR3nt: TGTGCCAGCAGCTCGGGACAGGGAGGTGGGAATGAGCAGTTCTTC; CDR3aa: CASSSGQGGGNEQFF
d_gene: TRBD1; v_gene: TRBV12-3/TRBV12-4; len: 13; j_gene: TRBJ1-6; abundance: few; CDR3nt: TGTGCCAGCACCATACAGGGGAGTTCACCCCTCCACTTT; CDR3aa: CASTIQGSSPLHF
d_gene: TRBD1; v_gene: TRBV4-1; len: 16; j_gene: TRBJ1-6; abundance: -; CDR3nt: TGCGCCAGCAGCCAAGAACCCCAGGGGGGAGGATCACCCCTCCACTTT; CDR3aa: CASSQEPQGGGSPLHF
d_gene: -; v_gene: TRBV6-5; len: 12; j_gene: TRBJ1-1; abundance: -; CDR3nt: TGTGCCAGCGGTTGGTGGGATTCTGAAGCTTTCTTT; CDR3aa: CASGWWDSEAFF
d_gene: TRBD1; v_gene: TRBV4-1; len: 16; j_gene: TRBJ1-5; abundance: -; CDR3nt: TGCGCCAGCAGCCATACCGGGACAGGGAGCAATCAGCCCCAGCATTTT; CDR3aa: CASSHTGTGSNQPQHF